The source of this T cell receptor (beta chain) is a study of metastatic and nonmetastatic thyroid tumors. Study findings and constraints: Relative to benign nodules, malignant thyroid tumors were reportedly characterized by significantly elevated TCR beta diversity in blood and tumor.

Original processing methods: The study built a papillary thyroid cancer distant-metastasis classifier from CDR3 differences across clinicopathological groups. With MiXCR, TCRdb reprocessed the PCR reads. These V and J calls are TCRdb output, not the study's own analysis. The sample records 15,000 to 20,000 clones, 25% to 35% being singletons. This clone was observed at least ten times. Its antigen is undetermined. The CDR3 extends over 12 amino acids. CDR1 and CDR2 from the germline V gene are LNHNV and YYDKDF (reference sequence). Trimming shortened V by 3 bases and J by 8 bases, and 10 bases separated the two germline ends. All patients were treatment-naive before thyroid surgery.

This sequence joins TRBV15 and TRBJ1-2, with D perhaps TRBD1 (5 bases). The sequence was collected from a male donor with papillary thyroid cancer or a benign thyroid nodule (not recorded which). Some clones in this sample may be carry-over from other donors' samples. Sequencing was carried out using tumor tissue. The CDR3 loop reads CATSRGPEGYTF. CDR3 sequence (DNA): TGTGCCACCAGCAGGGGGCCGGAGGGCTACACCTTC.